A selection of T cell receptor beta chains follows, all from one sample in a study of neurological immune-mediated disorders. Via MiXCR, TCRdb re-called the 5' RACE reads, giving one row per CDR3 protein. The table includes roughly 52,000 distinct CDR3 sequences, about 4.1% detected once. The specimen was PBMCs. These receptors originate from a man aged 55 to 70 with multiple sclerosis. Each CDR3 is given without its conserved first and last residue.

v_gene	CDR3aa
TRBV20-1	SVPLQLNTGELF
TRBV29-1	SVMGLAGERRETQY
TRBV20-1	SAAGTGSYGYT
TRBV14	ASSQVGSLAEQF
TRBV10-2	ASKIDTEAF
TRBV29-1	SVVKPGDRGGIYGYT
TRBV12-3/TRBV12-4	ASSLAGVETQY
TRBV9	ASSALPGSNQPQH
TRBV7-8	ASSPTRVIVATNEKLF
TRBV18	ASSQGIGQDQETQY
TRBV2	ASSEGVRLAEQF
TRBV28	ASNQGQPQH
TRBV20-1	SARDSGRAFLNQPQH
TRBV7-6	ASSFAGKETQY
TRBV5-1	ASSQTVGTGELF
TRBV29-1	SVLGNEAF
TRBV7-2	ASSHSYEQY
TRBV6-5	ASSSMLANYGYT
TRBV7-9	ASSLAHLTGLGYT
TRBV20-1	SASDRDYGYT
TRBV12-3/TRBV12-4	ASSLRKGSFLYNEQF
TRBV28	ASSLFGKVYEQY
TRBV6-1	ASSDSWTLSYEQY
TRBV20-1	IPGGEQGTYNEQF
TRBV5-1	ANSFGTTGPDTQY
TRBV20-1	SAPRGGAPEGGFYNEQF
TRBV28	ASSSPGTGDPDTQY
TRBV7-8	ASSLVTGRSGNTIY
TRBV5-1	ASSLAPGSISGANVLT
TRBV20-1	SARDVDSNSYQPQH
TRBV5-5	ASRETSGRVNEQF
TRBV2	ASSESQILRPKNIQY
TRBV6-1	ASSDEPGVPGELF
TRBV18	ASSRLETAEAF
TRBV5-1	ASSLAGQTSYNEQF
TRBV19	ASIPGQRSTEAF
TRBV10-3	AISAGTGDQPQH
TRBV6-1	ASSVTGSSQPQH
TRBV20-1	SAPGQGGTDTQY
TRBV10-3	AISSGFLSNEQF
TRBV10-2	ASSDPDREQY
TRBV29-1	SVERQGLSEAF
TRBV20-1	SASKGGNQPQH
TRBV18	ASSQGQGNEQY
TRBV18	ASRPGTGPGTEAF